This record concerns one T cell receptor beta chain sequence. These data belong to a study of cytomegalovirus exposure and HLA in healthy donors. Researchers ran the PCR with 60 Vbeta and 13 Jbeta primers. TCRdb keeps only in-frame clones here, not all; method: immunoSEQ multiplex PCR. The table has 130,000 or so clones, approximately 82% seen once. V shed 1 base and J shed 4 bases, with 12 bases lying between them. The CDR3 covers 15 residues. Germline assignment: CDR1 SGHDT and CDR2 YYEEEE. The chain couples TRBV5-6 to TRBJ2-1; D remains unclear. The material sequenced was PBMCs. The clonotype was recovered from a woman between 40 and 50 years old in good health and CMV-seronegative. The CDR3 DNA is TGTGCCAGCAGCTTGCTTCAGGATCTTTACAATGAGCAGTTCTTC. It specifies CASSLLQDLYNEQFF.